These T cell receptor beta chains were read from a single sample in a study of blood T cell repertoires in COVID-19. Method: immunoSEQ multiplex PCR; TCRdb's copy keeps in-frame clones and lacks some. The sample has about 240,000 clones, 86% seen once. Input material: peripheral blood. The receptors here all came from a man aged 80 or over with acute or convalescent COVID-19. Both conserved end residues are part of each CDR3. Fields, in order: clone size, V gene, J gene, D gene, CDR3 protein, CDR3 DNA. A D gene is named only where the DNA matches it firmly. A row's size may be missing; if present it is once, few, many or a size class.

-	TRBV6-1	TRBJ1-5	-	CASSDSGRRQPQHF	TGTGCCAGCAGTGATTCGGGTCGACGGCAGCCCCAGCATTTT
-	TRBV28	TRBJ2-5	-	CASSLWPSSETQYF	TGTGCCAGCAGTTTATGGCCTAGCAGCGAGACCCAGTACTTC
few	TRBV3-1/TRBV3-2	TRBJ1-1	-	CASSQVLRGSEAFF	TGTGCCAGCAGCCAAGTGCTCCGAGGGTCTGAAGCTTTCTTT
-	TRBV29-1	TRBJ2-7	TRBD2	CSARTSGRGYEQYF	TGCAGCGCTCGGACTAGCGGGAGAGGCTACGAGCAGTACTTC
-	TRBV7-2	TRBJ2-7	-	CASSLARTNPYEQYF	TGTGCCAGCAGCTTAGCGCGGACAAACCCGTACGAGCAGTACTTC
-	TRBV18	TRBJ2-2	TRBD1	CASSPRQGGTGELFF	TGTGCCAGCTCACCAAGACAGGGGGGCACCGGGGAGCTGTTTTTT
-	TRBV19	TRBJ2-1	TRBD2	CASSLAGGQWNEQFF	TGTGCCAGTAGTTTAGCGGGAGGCCAATGGAATGAGCAGTTCTTC
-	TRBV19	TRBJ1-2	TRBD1	CATYSGTGIIGYTF	TGTGCCACCTATTCGGGGACAGGGATTATCGGCTACACCTTC
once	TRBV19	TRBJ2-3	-	CASSPGGTSTDTQYF	TGTGCCAGTAGCCCGGGGGGCACGAGTACAGATACGCAGTATTTT
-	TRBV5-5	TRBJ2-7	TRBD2	CASSLLTSGSYEQYF	TGTGCCAGCAGCTTGTTAACTAGCGGGTCCTACGAGCAGTACTTC
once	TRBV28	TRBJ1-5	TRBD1	CASSLISFSDRSNQPQHF	TGTGCCAGCAGTCTTATTTCTTTTTCGGACAGGAGCAATCAGCCCCAGCATTTT
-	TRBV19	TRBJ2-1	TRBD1	CASMSDRHPSNEQFF	TGTGCCAGTATGTCGGACAGGCATCCTTCCAATGAGCAGTTCTTC
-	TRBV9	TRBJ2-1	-	CASSVGTGGSSYNEQFF	TGTGCCAGCAGCGTAGGGACAGGAGGGAGCTCCTACAATGAGCAGTTCTTC
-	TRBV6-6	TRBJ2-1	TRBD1	CASRDRGYNEQFF	TGTGCCAGCCGGGACAGGGGCTACAATGAGCAGTTCTTC
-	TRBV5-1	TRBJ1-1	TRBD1	CASSQEQGSTEAFF	TGCGCCAGCAGCCAAGAACAGGGGTCCACTGAAGCTTTCTTT
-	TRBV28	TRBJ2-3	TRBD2	CASSPGGLSTDTQYF	TGTGCCAGCAGCCCGGGAGGCCTCAGCACAGATACGCAGTATTTT
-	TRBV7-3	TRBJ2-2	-	CASQFHGQYTGELFF	TGTGCCAGCCAATTCCACGGACAGTACACCGGGGAGCTGTTTTTT
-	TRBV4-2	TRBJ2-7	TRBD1	CASSQEERDSYEQYF	TGTGCCAGCAGCCAAGAGGAACGGGACAGCTACGAGCAGTACTTC
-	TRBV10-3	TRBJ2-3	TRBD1	CAISVSGQGTDTQYF	TGTGCCATCAGTGTCTCCGGACAGGGCACAGATACGCAGTATTTT
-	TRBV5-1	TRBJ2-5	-	CASSFNGGGGETQYF	TGCGCCAGCAGCTTCAACGGAGGGGGCGGCGAGACCCAGTACTTC
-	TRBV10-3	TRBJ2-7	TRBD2	CAISEPGTSGRGEQYF	TGTGCCATCAGTGAACCCGGGACTAGCGGGAGAGGCGAGCAGTACTTC
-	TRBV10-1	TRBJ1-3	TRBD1	CASSPGQGYSGNTIYF	TGCGCCAGCAGCCCGGGACAGGGTTACTCTGGAAACACCATATATTTT
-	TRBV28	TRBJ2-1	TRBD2	CASSSHGTSGFSYNEQFF	TGTGCCAGCAGTTCCCACGGGACTAGCGGATTCTCCTACAATGAGCAGTTCTTC
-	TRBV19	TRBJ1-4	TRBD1	CASSIAGGATNEKLFF	TGTGCCAGTAGTATAGCAGGGGGAGCAACTAATGAAAAACTGTTTTTT
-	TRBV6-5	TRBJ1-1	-	CATYVSGTEAFF	TGTGCCACCTACGTATCCGGCACTGAAGCTTTCTTT
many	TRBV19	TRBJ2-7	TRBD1	CASTLSGQGAYEQYF	TGTGCCAGTACCCTATCGGGGCAGGGGGCTTACGAGCAGTACTTC
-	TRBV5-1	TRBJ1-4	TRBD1	CASSRSGQGSEKLFF	TGCGCCAGCAGCCGATCGGGACAGGGATCGGAAAAACTGTTTTTT
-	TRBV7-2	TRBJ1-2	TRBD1	CASSLARTGEGYTF	TGTGCCAGCAGCTTAGCCCGGACAGGGGAAGGCTACACCTTC
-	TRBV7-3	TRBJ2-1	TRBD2	CASSFTGREAGEQFF	TGTGCCAGCAGCTTCACTGGGCGGGAGGCCGGTGAGCAGTTCTTC
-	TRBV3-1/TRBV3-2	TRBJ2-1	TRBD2	CASSQVPGLREGHEQFF	TGTGCCAGCAGCCAAGTGCCGGGCTTACGGGAGGGCCATGAGCAGTTCTTC
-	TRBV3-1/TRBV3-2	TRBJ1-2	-	CASSQARRAYGYTF	TGTGCCAGCAGCCAAGCCCGGAGGGCCTATGGCTACACCTTC
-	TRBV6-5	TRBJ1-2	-	CASSSFGVGYTF	TGTGCCAGCAGTTCATTCGGTGTGGGCTACACCTTC
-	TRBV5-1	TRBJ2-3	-	CASSPDRVGADTQYF	TGCGCCAGCAGCCCGGACAGAGTAGGGGCAGATACGCAGTATTTT
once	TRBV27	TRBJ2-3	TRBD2	CASSQLAGGNGDTQYF	TGTGCCAGCAGTCAACTAGCGGGAGGGAACGGGGATACGCAGTATTTT
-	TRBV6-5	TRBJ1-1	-	CASSYSRDTEAFF	TGTGCCAGCAGTTACTCGAGGGATACTGAAGCTTTCTTT
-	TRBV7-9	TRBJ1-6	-	CASSFTQGGSPLHF	TGTGCCAGCAGCTTTACTCAGGGAGGCTCACCCCTCCACTTT
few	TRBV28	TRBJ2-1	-	CASTRELGVEQFF	TGTGCCAGCACCCGGGAGTTGGGGGTCGAGCAGTTCTTC
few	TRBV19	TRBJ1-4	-	CASSIFTGTNEKLFF	TGTGCCAGTAGTATTTTTACCGGAACTAATGAAAAACTGTTTTTT
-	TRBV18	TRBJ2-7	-	CASSPGTGSSYEQYF	TGTGCCAGCTCACCCGGGACTGGGAGCTCCTACGAGCAGTACTTC
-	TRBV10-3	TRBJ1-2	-	CAISPWRDLTNYGYTF	TGTGCCATCAGTCCGTGGAGAGATTTAACTAACTATGGCTACACCTTC
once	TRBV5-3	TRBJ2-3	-	CARSLGSEFSTDTQYF	TGTGCCAGAAGCTTGGGCAGCGAGTTTAGCACAGATACGCAGTATTTT
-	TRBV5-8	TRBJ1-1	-	CASSLGARAGHTEAFF	TGTGCCAGCAGCTTGGGTGCCAGGGCGGGGCACACTGAAGCTTTCTTT
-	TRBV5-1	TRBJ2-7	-	CASSLVSGEQYF	TGCGCCAGCAGCTTGGTATCGGGGGAGCAGTACTTC
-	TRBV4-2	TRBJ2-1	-	CASSQDNRVSEQFF	TGTGCCAGCAGCCAAGATAACAGGGTCAGTGAGCAGTTCTTC
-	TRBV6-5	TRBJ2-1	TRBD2	CASRKRGGIYNEQFF	TGTGCCAGCAGGAAGCGGGGGGGCATTTACAATGAGCAGTTCTTC
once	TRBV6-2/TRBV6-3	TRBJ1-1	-	CASSYFRGVNTEAFF	TGTGCCAGCAGTTACTTCAGGGGAGTGAACACTGAAGCTTTCTTT
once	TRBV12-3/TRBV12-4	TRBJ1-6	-	CASSSNNSPLHF	TGTGCCAGCAGTTCAAATAATTCACCCCTCCACTTT
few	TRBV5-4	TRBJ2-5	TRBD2	CASSDSGRHETQYF	TGTGCCAGCAGCGATAGCGGGAGACACGAGACCCAGTACTTC
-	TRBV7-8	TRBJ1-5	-	CASSPKPPSAADNQPQHF	TGTGCCAGCAGCCCAAAACCCCCAAGCGCGGCTGACAATCAGCCCCAGCATTTT
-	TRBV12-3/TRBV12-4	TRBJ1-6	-	CASSLALASPLHF	TGTGCCAGCAGTTTAGCATTGGCTTCACCCCTCCACTTT
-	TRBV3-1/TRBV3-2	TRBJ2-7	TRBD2	CASSLTSGSYEQYF	TGTGCCAGCAGCCTGACTAGCGGTTCCTACGAGCAGTACTTC
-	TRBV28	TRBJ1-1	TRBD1	CASSRQGFTEAFF	TGTGCCAGCTCGCGACAGGGCTTCACTGAAGCTTTCTTT
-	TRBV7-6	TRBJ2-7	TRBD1	CASSSRTGGSYEQYF	TGTGCCAGCAGCTCCCGGACAGGGGGCTCCTACGAGCAGTACTTC
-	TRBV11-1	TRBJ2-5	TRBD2	CASSLRASGGQETQYF	TGTGCCAGCAGCTTACGGGCTAGCGGGGGACAAGAGACCCAGTACTTC
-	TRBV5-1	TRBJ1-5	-	CASSPQVNNQPQHF	TGCGCCAGCAGCCCGCAGGTTAACAATCAGCCCCAGCATTTT
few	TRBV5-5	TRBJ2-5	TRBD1	CASSLLEGAETQYF	TGTGCCAGCAGCTTGCTTGAGGGGGCCGAGACCCAGTACTTC
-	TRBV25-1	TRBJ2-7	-	CASSWTAREQYF	TGTGCCAGCAGTTGGACAGCACGCGAGCAGTACTTC